One and the same sample provided the 32 T cell receptor beta chains below, sequenced in a study of OX40 agonist ivuxolimab in advanced cancers. Sequencing used immunoSEQ multiplex PCR; TCRdb keeps in-frame clones, though not all of them. The sample yields 40,000 or so clones, around nine tenths seen once. Material: CD4+ or CD8+ T cells sorted from blood, obtained in a trial of the OX40 agonist ivuxolimab. These receptors originate from an adult with an advanced solid tumor such as melanoma, head and neck, liver or kidney cancer.

The V call is TRBV7-8, the J call TRBJ2-1; 8 bases match TRBD1. V lost 5 bases and J lost 7; bases outside the gene matches: 4. The CDR3 consists of 13 residues. CDR1 and CDR2 (germline): SGHVS, FQNEAQ. CDR3 in amino acids: CASSATGGNEQFF. In nucleotides, the CDR3 is TGTGCCAGCAGCGCAACAGGGGGGAATGAGCAGTTCTTC.

This chain links TRBV25-1 with TRBJ2-5; TRBD2 aligns across 8 bases. Per the germline V gene, CDR1 is MGHDK and CDR2 is SYGVNS. The CDR3 length is 17 residues. J was trimmed by 1 base and V by 1 base; bases with no gene match: 8. The CDR3 region has the DNA TGTGCCAGCAGTGAATTGGGCGGGGGGACCCCCCAAGAGACCCAGTACTTC. It codes for CASSELGGGTPQETQYF. Variable domain in full (rest from reference TRBV25-1 and TRBJ2-5): EADIYQTPRYLVIGTGKKITLECSQTMGHDKMYWYQQDPGMELHLIHYSYGVNSTEKGDLSSESTVSRIRTEHFPLTLESARPSHTSQYLCASSELGGGTPQETQYFGPGTRLLVL.

V usage is TRBV6-5 and J usage is TRBJ2-5; possible D gene TRBD1, 5 bases. The CDR3 loop spans 14 amino acids. Per germline, CDR1 MNHEY and CDR2 SVGAGI. V was cut by 0 bases and J by 2 bases, with 7 bases left in between. The CDR3 region is CASSYSTAQETQYF. The CDR3, as DNA: TGTGCCAGCAGTTACTCGACAGCACAAGAGACCCAGTACTTC.

This clone appeared a single time. The genes are TRBV14 and TRBJ2-2; 12 nucleotides align to TRBD2. V was clipped by 4 bases and J by 8 bases; unmatched bases: 11. CDR1 is SGHDN and CDR2 is FVKESK in the germline V gene. The CDR3 has 17 residues. This chain's CDR3 is CASSRITSGGIRGELFF. In DNA, the CDR3 is TGTGCCAGCAGCCGCATTACTAGCGGGGGGATACGAGGGGAGCTGTTTTTT.

This clone was recorded only once. The same CDR3 arises from other DNA sequences in this sample as well. The rearrangement uses TRBV21-1 and TRBJ1-2; TRBD1 reflects the table's D call only, with no check against the DNA. TRBV21-1 is flagged as a pseudogene. This CDR3 region has 14 residues. CDR3 loop: CASSPGQGTGGYTF. The CDR3 DNA follows: TGCGCCAGCAGCCCGGGACAGGGGACTGGAGGCTACACCTTC.

The chain couples TRBV2 to TRBJ1-5; 7 positions match TRBD1. From germline, CDR1 is SNHLY and CDR2 FYNNEI. The CDR3 is 17 residues long. The V gene end was trimmed by 0 bases and the J gene end by 5 bases; junction bases not matched to a gene: 10. The CDR3 protein is CASSEAQQGLSDQPQHF. CDR3 DNA: TGTGCCAGCAGTGAAGCACAACAGGGGTTATCGGATCAGCCCCAGCATTTT. The whole variable domain, filled in from reference TRBV2 and TRBJ1-5, reads EPEVTQTPSHQVTQMGQEVILRCVPISNHLYFYWYRQILGQKVEFLVSFYNNEISEKSEIFDDQFSVERPDGSNFTLKIRSTKLEDSAMYFCASSEAQQGLSDQPQHFGDGTRLSIL.

The genes are TRBV7-2 and TRBJ2-5, with D hard to call. V was trimmed by 3 bases and J by 4 bases, leaving 3 bases between them. The CDR3 totals 11 residues. CDR1 is SGHTA, CDR2 FQGNSA, per germline. CDR3 protein: CASSLVETQYF. The CDR3 coding sequence is TGTGCCAGCAGCTTGGTAGAGACCCAGTACTTC.

CDR3: CASSELGSLSYNSPLHF. The CDR3 nucleotides are TGTGCCAGCAGTGAACTGGGCAGCCTATCCTATAATTCACCCCTCCACTTT. The chain recombines TRBV2 with TRBJ1-6; no clear D gene. Germline CDR1 SNHLY, CDR2 FYNNEI. The CDR3 has 17 amino acids. Trimming cost V 2 bases and J 1 base, with 12 bases left between them.

This sequence joins TRBV5-4 and TRBJ1-2; 10 bases match TRBD1. The J segment lost 7 bases and the V segment lost 0 bases, leaving 9 bases of the junction unmatched. Germline CDR1 and CDR2: SGHNT and YYREEE (reference sequence). CDR3 size: 16 residues. CDR3 DNA: TGTGCCAGCAGCTTGGGTCCCGGGACAGGGGCGGCTGGCTACACCTTC. It yields the protein CASSLGPGTGAAGYTF.

The chain links TRBV9 to TRBJ2-1, with 8 bases that match TRBD1. Germline V CDR1 and CDR2: SGDLS, YYNGEE. Trimming at V came to 4 bases and at J to 2 bases, leaving 8 bases not matched to a gene. There are 16 residues in the CDR3. Here the CDR3 reads CASSSQQGATYNEQFF. CDR3 nucleotides: TGTGCCAGCAGCAGCCAGCAGGGGGCCACCTACAATGAGCAGTTCTTC.

The gene calls are TRBV18 and TRBJ2-2, with D maybe TRBD2 (6 bases). Trimming took off 6 bases at V and 2 bases at J, with 16 bases between the two ends. This CDR3 is 16 amino acids long. Germline CDR1 reads KGHSH; CDR2 reads LQKENI. In DNA, the CDR3 is TGTGCCAGCTCGCCGCTCCCGGGGGTTAACACCGGGGAGCTGTTTTTT. Translation gives CASSPLPGVNTGELFF.

The V call is TRBV18, the J call TRBJ2-3; D ambiguous. This CDR3 contains 15 residues. V was cut by 2 bases and J by 2 bases, with 11 bases left in between. Germline lookup yields CDR1 KGHSH and CDR2 LQKENI. Here the CDR3 reads CASSPSLGNTDTQYF. The CDR3 nucleotides read TGTGCCAGCTCACCATCGTTGGGGAACACAGATACGCAGTATTTT.

This rearrangement joins TRBV6-4 to TRBJ2-7; 10 bases agree with TRBD1. Per germline, CDR1 MRHNA and CDR2 SNTAGT. The CDR3 has 15 residues. V was pared by 5 bases and J by 6 bases, with 10 bases of the junction left unmatched. The CDR3 coding sequence is TGTGCCAGCAGTTATTCCGGGACAGGGGAAAGCGAGCAGTACTTC. The encoded protein is CASSYSGTGESEQYF.

The CDR3 DNA follows: TGTGCCATCACGCAAGGACAGGGGGCAGGAGAGCAGTACTTC. It is translated as CAITQGQGAGEQYF. The gene calls are TRBV10-3 and TRBJ2-7; TRBD1 matches at 11 bases. Germline CDR1 reads ENHRY; CDR2 reads SYGVKD. V lost 7 bases and J lost 7; bases outside the gene matches: 9. The CDR3 is 14 amino acids.

This clone was counted a single time. J is TRBJ2-1 and V is TRBV4-1; a possible D gene is TRBD2 (6 bases). V was trimmed by 0 bases and J by 6 bases, leaving 9 bases between them. The CDR3 runs to 14 residues. Germline CDR1 MGHRA, CDR2 YSYEKL. CDR3 residues: CASSQEPSVNEQFF. CDR3 nucleotides: TGCGCCAGCAGCCAAGAGCCTAGCGTCAATGAGCAGTTCTTC.

The rearrangement uses TRBV29-1 and TRBJ2-1, with D perhaps matching TRBD1 or TRBD2 (5 bases each). The CDR3 covers 18 residues. Germline CDR1 SQVTM, CDR2 ANQGSEA. Trimming took off 7 bases at V and 0 bases at J, with 25 bases between the two ends. In DNA, the CDR3 is TGCAGCGCTGATGGGGGTGAAGGAACAGGCTACTCCTACAATGAGCAGTTCTTC. This encodes CSADGGEGTGYSYNEQFF.

This sequence joins TRBV6-5 and TRBJ1-4; weak D call: TRBD1 (6 bases). Germline lookup yields CDR1 MNHEY and CDR2 SVGAGI. Trimming stripped 5 bases from V and 7 bases from J, with 11 bases between. The CDR3 has 13 residues. In DNA, the CDR3 is TGTGCCAGCAGTCGACAGGTCGGTGAAAAACTGTTTTTT. It specifies CASSRQVGEKLFF.

The V call is TRBV13, the J call TRBJ2-5; possibly TRBD1 or TRBD2 for D (6 bases each). The CDR3 has 14 residues. Germline lookup yields CDR1 PRHDT and CDR2 FYEKMQ (reference sequence). Deletions cut 5 bases from V and 5 bases from J, with 15 bases between. CDR3 DNA: TGTGCCAGCAGCGCAGCAGGGGCGGGGGAGACCCAGTACTTC. Its translation is CASSAAGAGETQYF.

This chain connects TRBV19 to TRBJ1-2; perhaps TRBD1 as D (5 bases). This CDR3 spans 13 amino acids. Deletions cut 5 bases from V and 7 bases from J, with 14 bases between. The germline V gene has CDR1 LNHDA and CDR2 SQIVND (reference sequence). The CDR3 loop is CASSLQGRGGYTF. The CDR3 nucleotides read TGTGCCAGTAGTCTCCAGGGACGGGGTGGCTACACCTTC.

The gene calls are TRBV4-1 and TRBJ2-7; 8 nucleotides agree with TRBD2. Germline V gives CDR1 MGHRA, CDR2 YSYEKL. Trimming took 1 base from V and 2 from J; bases not matched to a gene: 7. The CDR3 has 16 residues. The CDR3 sequence: CASSQGPGRVPYEQYF. The CDR3 DNA is TGCGCCAGCAGCCAAGGTCCCGGGAGGGTCCCCTACGAGCAGTACTTC.

V gene TRBV18 combines with J gene TRBJ1-1, with 9 bases matching TRBD1. Trimming at V came to 5 bases and at J to 5 bases, leaving 9 bases not matched to a gene. The CDR3 is 15 residues long. The V gene's germline CDR1 is KGHSH and CDR2 LQKENI. CDR3 amino acids: CASSSSATGGTEAFF. In DNA, the CDR3 is TGTGCCAGCTCATCGTCCGCGACAGGGGGGACTGAAGCTTTCTTT.

Here the CDR3 reads CASSLDVNQPQHF. The CDR3 DNA sequence: TGTGCCAGCAGCTTGGATGTTAATCAGCCCCAGCATTTT. V usage is TRBV5-5 and J usage is TRBJ1-5; no clear D gene. CDR1 is SGHKS, CDR2 YYEKEE, per germline (reference sequence). Trimming removed 0 bases from V and 4 bases from J, with 5 bases in between. CDR3 length equals 13 residues.

The V call is TRBV28, the J call TRBJ2-3, with 10 bases fitting TRBD2. CDR1 MDHEN and CDR2 SYDVKM come from the germline V gene. CDR3 length: 17 amino acids. V dropped 5 bases and J dropped 6; count of bases not matched to a gene: 14. The CDR3 DNA reads TGTGCCAGCAGTGCCCCGTTCAGCGGGAGGGCCAGTGATACGCAGTATTTT. Protein: CASSAPFSGRASDTQYF.

V usage is TRBV9 and J usage is TRBJ1-1, with TRBD1 matching over 8 bases. The V gene end was trimmed by 3 bases and the J gene end by 5 bases; junction bases not matched to a gene: 3. The CDR3 has 13 amino acids. Germline lookup yields CDR1 SGDLS and CDR2 YYNGEE. The CDR3 loop reads CASSATGGTEAFF. CDR3 bases: TGTGCCAGCAGCGCCACAGGGGGAACTGAAGCTTTCTTT.

This clone was found a few times. This sequence joins TRBV7-2 and TRBJ1-1; no clear D gene. Germline values: CDR1 SGHTA, CDR2 FQGNSA. V gave up 4 bases and J gave up 4 bases, with 10 bases separating them. The CDR3 sequence is 13 residues long. The CDR3 region has the DNA TGTGCCAGCAGCTACGGGGTTGGCACTGAAGCTTTCTTT. The encoded protein is CASSYGVGTEAFF.

The chain links TRBV27 to TRBJ1-1; possibly TRBD1 for D (6 bases). The CDR3 contains 15 residues. Trimming took 5 bases from V and 5 from J, leaving 18 bases between them. From germline, CDR1 is MNHEY and CDR2 SMNVEV (reference sequence). The CDR3 coding sequence is TGTGCCAGCAGTCCCCGGGGGGGCGGGAATACTGAAGCTTTCTTT. Protein product: CASSPRGGGNTEAFF.

The chain joins TRBV5-6 to TRBJ1-1; D unresolved. Deletions cut 5 bases from V and 7 bases from J, with 21 bases between. The CDR3 loop spans 15 amino acids. Germline assignment: CDR1 SGHDT and CDR2 YYEEEE. CDR3 bases: TGTGCCAGCAGTCGGACCTTGGGTGGGCGGGATGAAGCTTTCTTT. The encoded protein is CASSRTLGGRDEAFF.

The chain couples TRBV10-3 to TRBJ1-2; no clear D. Germline CDR1 and CDR2: ENHRY and SYGVKD. V was clipped by 4 bases and J by 2 bases, with 5 bases between them. The CDR3 is made up of 12 amino acids. Here the CDR3 reads CAISGGNYGYTF. Here the CDR3 DNA reads TGTGCCATCAGTGGAGGAAACTATGGCTACACCTTC.

This clone occurred once. This sequence joins TRBV11-3 and TRBJ2-5; D not certain. The CDR3 consists of 13 residues. In germline, CDR1 is SGHNT, CDR2 YENEEA. V shed 0 bases and J shed 5 bases, with 7 bases lying between them. The CDR3 loop is CASSLEEFETQYF. CDR3 nucleotide sequence: TGTGCCAGCAGCTTAGAAGAGTTCGAGACCCAGTACTTC.

The V gene is TRBV6-5, the J gene TRBJ2-3; 10 bases align to TRBD1. CDR3 length equals 16 residues. Trimming removed 4 bases from V and 3 bases from J; junction bases left unmatched: 7. Germline CDR1 reads MNHEY; CDR2 reads SVGAGI. In DNA form, the CDR3 reads TGTGCCAGCAGTTCGCGACAGGGGGCCGGGACAGATACGCAGTATTTT. It specifies CASSSRQGAGTDTQYF.

The chain uses TRBV11-2 and TRBJ1-6; D gene unclear. Looked up from germline, CDR1 is SGHAT and CDR2 is FQNNGV. This CDR3 region has 16 residues. Trimming removed 5 bases from V and 8 bases from J, with 19 bases in between. CDR3 in DNA: TGTGCCAGCAGCCGAGGGCCCTTCCAACGGGATTCACCCCTCCACTTT. The encoded protein is CASSRGPFQRDSPLHF.

J is TRBJ2-6 and V is TRBV7-2; TRBD1 aligns across 8 bases. V shed 3 bases and J 0 bases; nucleotides not matched to a gene: 4. There are 17 residues in the CDR3. From germline, CDR1 is SGHTA and CDR2 FQGNSA. CDR3 DNA sequence: TGTGCCAGCAGCTTGGCAGGGGGCAACTCTGGGGCCAACGTCCTGACTTTC. Translating it yields CASSLAGGNSGANVLTF.